This T cell receptor (beta chain) was sequenced for a study of response to subunit inactivated influenza vaccine. As regards this clonotype: Its matching antigen is unknown.

This CDR3 has 12 residues. Germline CDR1 MNHEY, CDR2 SMNVEV (reference sequence). Trimming shortened V by 2 bases and J by 9 bases, and 11 bases separated the two germline ends. Study observations and caveats: Only a handful of new T cells, the authors suggested, are recruited with each seasonal influenza vaccination.

One entry per CDR3 protein results from TCRdb running MiXCR on the RT-PCR reads. This sample has roughly 760,000 distinct CDR3 sequences; less than 25% occur once, and the top ten carry 10% to 13%. V and J are TRBV27 and TRBJ2-7; weak D call: TRBD2 (6 bases). The sequenced sample was PBMCs from blood, obtained around 5 days after vaccination. This TCR was recovered from a man aged 50 or older who received an inactivated influenza vaccine. CDR3 coding DNA: TGTGCCAGCAGTTTAACGGGGGACGGGCAGTACTTC. Translation gives CASSLTGDGQYF.